This TCR beta chain came from a study of T cell repertoires in cytomegalovirus infection. General study findings and limits: Summed frequency of shared TCR beta families picked out CMV carriers who also had the relevant HLA.

This CDR3 spans 12 amino acids. The V gene lost 0 bases and the J gene lost 2 bases, with 2 bases spanning the gap. The germline CDR1 and CDR2 sequences are MGHRA and YSYEKL. One entry per CDR3 protein, called by TCRdb with MiXCR from the reads. The repertoire holds over 100,000 distinct CDR3 sequences, with about 28% as singletons. About this clonotype itself: Its antigen is unidentified.

The sample here was CD8+ T cells from cultured PBMCs, taken from culture after CMV antigen stimulation. The receptor was isolated from a human donor in good health (CMV status not recorded). Some clones in this sample may be carry-over from other donors' samples. The J gene is TRBJ2-7, the V gene TRBV4-1; D gene unclear. The CDR3 DNA follows: TGCGCCAGCAGCCAAGATCCCTACGAGCAGTACTTC. This translates into CASSQDPYEQYF.